This entry features one TCR beta chain sequence. Measured with immunoSEQ multiplex PCR; TCRdb has only the in-frame clones, and not every one. The sample includes some 150,000 clones, 82% of them seen just once. This entry comes from a study of blood T cell repertoires in COVID-19. Germline CDR1 is SGHRS and CDR2 is YFSETQ. V was clipped by 5 bases and J by 7 bases; unmatched bases: 7. The CDR3 length is 13 residues. The sample taken for sequencing was peripheral blood. This clonotype was sampled from a woman aged 70-85 years with acute or convalescent COVID-19. V is TRBV5-1 and J is TRBJ1-2; 8 bases line up with TRBD1. The CDR3 nucleotides read TGCGCCAGCAGAAAAGACAGGGGAGGTGGCTACACCTTC. This translates into CASRKDRGGGYTF.